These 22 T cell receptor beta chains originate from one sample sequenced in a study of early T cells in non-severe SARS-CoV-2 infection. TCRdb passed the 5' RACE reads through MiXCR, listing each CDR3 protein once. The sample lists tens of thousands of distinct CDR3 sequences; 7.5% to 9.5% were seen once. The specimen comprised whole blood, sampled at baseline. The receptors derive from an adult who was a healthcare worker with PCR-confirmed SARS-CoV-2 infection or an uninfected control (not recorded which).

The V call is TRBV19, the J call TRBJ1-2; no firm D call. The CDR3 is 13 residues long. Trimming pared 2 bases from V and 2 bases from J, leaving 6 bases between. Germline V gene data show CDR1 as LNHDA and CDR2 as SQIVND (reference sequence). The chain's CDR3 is CASSITENYGYTF. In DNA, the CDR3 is TGTGCCAGTAGTATAACAGAAAACTATGGCTACACCTTC.

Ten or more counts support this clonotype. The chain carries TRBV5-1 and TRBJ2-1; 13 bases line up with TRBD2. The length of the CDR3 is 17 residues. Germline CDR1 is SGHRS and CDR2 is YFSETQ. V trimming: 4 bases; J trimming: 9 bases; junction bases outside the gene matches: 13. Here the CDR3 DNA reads TGCGCCAGCAGCCCGGGTTTGACTAGCGGGAGGTTTGGTGAGCAGTTCTTC. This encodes CASSPGLTSGRFGEQFF. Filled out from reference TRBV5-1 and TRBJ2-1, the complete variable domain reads KAGVTQTPRYLIKTRGQQVTLSCSPISGHRSVSWYQQTPGQGLQFLFEYFSETQRNKGNFPGRFSGRQFSNSRSEMNVSTLELGDSALYLCASSPGLTSGRFGEQFFGPGTRLTVL.

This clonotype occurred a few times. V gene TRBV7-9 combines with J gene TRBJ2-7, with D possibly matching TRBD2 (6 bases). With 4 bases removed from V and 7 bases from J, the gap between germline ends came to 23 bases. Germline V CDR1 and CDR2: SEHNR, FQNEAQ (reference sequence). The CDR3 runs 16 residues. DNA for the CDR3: TGTGCCAGCAGCTCGCCATTAGCGGTTCTGGGAAGTGAGCAGTACTTC. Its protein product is CASSSPLAVLGSEQYF.

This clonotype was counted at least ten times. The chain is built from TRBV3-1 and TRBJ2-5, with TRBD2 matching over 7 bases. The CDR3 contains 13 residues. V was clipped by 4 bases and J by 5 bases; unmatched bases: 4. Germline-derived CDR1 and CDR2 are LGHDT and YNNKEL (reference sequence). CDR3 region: CASSPAGRETQYF. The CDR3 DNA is TGTGCCAGCAGCCCCGCCGGGAGGGAGACCCAGTACTTC.

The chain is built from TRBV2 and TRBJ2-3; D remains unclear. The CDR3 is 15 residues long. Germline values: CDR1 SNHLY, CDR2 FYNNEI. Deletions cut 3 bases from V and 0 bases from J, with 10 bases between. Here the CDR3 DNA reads TGTGCCAGCAGTGAGAATACCGGGAGCACAGATACGCAGTATTTT. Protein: CASSENTGSTDTQYF.

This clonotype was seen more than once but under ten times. The CDR3 loop is CSAREYPGLAYEQYF. The CDR3 DNA follows: TGCAGTGCTAGGGAATATCCGGGACTAGCCTACGAGCAGTACTTC. V is TRBV20-1 and J is TRBJ2-7; 8 bases agree with TRBD2. This CDR3 spans 15 amino acids. CDR1 is DFQATT and CDR2 is SNEGSKA in the germline V gene (reference sequence). The junction had 9 bases not matched to a gene; V was cut back by 3 bases and J by 2 bases.

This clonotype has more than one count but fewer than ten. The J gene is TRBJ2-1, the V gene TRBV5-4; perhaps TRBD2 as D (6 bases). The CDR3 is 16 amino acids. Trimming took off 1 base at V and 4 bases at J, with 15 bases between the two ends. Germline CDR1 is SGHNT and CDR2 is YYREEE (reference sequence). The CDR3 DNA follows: TGTGCCAGCAGCTTGTACCGGGGGTACTCATACAATGAGCAGTTCTTC. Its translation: CASSLYRGYSYNEQFF.

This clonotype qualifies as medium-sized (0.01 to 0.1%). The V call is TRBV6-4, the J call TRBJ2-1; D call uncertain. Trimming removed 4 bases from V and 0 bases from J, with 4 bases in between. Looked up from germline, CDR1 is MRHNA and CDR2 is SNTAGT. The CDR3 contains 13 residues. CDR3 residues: CASSASSYNEQFF. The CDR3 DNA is TGTGCCAGCAGTGCTAGCTCCTACAATGAGCAGTTCTTC.

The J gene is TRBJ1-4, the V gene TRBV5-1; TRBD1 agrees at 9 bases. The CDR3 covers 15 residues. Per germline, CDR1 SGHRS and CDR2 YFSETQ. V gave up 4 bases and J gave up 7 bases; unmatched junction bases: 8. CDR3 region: CASSGGQGPGEKLFF. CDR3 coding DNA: TGCGCCAGCAGCGGAGGACAGGGGCCGGGTGAAAAACTGTTTTTT.

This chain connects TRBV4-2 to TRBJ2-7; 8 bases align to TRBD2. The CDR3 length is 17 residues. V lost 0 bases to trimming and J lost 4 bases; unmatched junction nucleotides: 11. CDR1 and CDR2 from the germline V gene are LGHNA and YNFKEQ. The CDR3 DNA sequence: TGTGCCAGCAGCCAAGATTGGACGGGACTAGATTATTACGAGCAGTACTTC. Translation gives CASSQDWTGLDYYEQYF.

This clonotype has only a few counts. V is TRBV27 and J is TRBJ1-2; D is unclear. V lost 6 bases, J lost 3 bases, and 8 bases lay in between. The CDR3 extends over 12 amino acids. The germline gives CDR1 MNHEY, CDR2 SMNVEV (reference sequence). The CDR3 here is CASRTGHYGYTF. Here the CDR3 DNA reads TGTGCCAGCAGAACCGGACACTATGGCTACACCTTC.

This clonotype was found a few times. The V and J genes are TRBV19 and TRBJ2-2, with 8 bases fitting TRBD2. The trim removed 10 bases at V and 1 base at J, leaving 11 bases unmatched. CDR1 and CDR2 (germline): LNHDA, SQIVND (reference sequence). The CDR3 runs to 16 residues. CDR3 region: CATRKGSGKNTGELFF. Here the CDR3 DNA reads TGTGCCACCCGAAAGGGTAGCGGGAAGAACACCGGGGAGCTGTTTTTT.

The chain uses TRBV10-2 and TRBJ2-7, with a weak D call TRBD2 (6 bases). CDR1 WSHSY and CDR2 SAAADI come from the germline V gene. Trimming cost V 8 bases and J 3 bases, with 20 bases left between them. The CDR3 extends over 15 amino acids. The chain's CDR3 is CASWSGGSMFYEQYF. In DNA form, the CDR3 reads TGCGCCAGCTGGAGTGGGGGGAGTATGTTCTACGAGCAGTACTTC.

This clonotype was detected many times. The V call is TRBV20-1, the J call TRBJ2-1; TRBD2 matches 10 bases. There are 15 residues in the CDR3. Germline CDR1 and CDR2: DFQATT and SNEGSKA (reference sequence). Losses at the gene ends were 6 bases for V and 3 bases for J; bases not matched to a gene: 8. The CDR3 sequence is CSATPSGGNYNEQFF. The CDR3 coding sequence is TGCAGTGCAACCCCTAGCGGGGGAAACTACAATGAGCAGTTCTTC.

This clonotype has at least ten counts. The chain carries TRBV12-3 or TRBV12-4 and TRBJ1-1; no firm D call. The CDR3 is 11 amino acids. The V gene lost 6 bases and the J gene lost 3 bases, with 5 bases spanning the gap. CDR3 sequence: CASSRYTEAFF. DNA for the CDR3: TGTGCCAGCAGCAGATACACTGAAGCTTTCTTT.

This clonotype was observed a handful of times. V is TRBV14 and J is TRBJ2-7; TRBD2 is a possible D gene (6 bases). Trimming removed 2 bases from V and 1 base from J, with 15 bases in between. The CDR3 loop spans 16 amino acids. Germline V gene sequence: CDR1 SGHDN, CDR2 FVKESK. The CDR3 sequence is CASSQRGSSVSYEQYF. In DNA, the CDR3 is TGTGCCAGCAGCCAAAGGGGATCTAGCGTATCCTACGAGCAGTACTTC.

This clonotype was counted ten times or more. The CDR3 loop reads CASNGQGANTGELFF. The CDR3 DNA sequence: TGTGCCAGCAATGGACAGGGGGCGAACACCGGGGAGCTGTTTTTT. The chain uses TRBV2 and TRBJ2-2, with 10 bases matching TRBD1. J was trimmed by 0 bases and V by 7 bases; bases with no gene match: 2. The CDR3 extends over 15 amino acids. CDR1 SNHLY and CDR2 FYNNEI come from the germline V gene.

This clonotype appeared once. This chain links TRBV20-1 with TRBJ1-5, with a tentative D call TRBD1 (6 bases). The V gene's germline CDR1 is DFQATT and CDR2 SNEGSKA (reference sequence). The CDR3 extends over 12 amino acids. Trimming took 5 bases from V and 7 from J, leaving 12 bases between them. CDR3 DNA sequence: TGCAGTGCTCAACAGGGCGGACAGCCCCAGCATTTT. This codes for CSAQQGGQPQHF.

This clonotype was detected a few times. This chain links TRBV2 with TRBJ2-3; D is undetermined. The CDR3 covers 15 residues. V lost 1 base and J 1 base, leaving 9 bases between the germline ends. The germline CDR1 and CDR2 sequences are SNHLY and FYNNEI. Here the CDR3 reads CASSEGRTRTDTQYF. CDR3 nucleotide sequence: TGTGCCAGCAGTGAAGGGCGGACGCGCACAGATACGCAGTATTTT.

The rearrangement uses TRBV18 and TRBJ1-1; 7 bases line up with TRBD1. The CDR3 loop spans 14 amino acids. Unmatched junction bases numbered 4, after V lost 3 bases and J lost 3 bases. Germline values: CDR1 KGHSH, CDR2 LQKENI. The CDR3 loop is CASSPGDRDTEAFF. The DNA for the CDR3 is TGTGCCAGCTCACCGGGAGACAGGGACACTGAAGCTTTCTTT. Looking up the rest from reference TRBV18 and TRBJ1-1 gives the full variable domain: NAGVMQNPRHLVRRRGQEARLRCSPMKGHSHVYWYRQLPEEGLKFMVYLQKENIIDESGMPKERFSAEFPKEGPSILRIQQVVRGDSAAYFCASSPGDRDTEAFFGQGTRLTVV.

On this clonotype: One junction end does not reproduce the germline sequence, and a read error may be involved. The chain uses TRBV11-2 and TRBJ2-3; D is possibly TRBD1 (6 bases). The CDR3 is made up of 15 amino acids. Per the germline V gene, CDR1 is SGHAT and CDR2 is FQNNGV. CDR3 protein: CAGSLGGVQRDTQYF. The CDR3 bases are TGTGCCGGCAGCTTAGGGGGAGTGCAGCGAGATACGCAGTATTTT.

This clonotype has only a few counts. Written as DNA, the CDR3 is TGCGCCAGCAGTACGGACGGGAACACCGGGGAGCTGTTTTTT. This gives the protein CASSTDGNTGELFF. This chain joins TRBV5-1 and TRBJ2-2; no firm D call. Germline CDR1 reads SGHRS; CDR2 reads YFSETQ. V was clipped by 5 bases and J by 1 base, with 9 bases between them. The CDR3 has 14 residues. The variable domain in full, with the rest retrieved from reference TRBV5-1 and TRBJ2-2, is KAGVTQTPRYLIKTRGQQVTLSCSPISGHRSVSWYQQTPGQGLQFLFEYFSETQRNKGNFPGRFSGRQFSNSRSEMNVSTLELGDSALYLCASSTDGNTGELFFGEGSRLTVL.